A single sample gave rise to the 24 T cell receptor beta chains below, sequenced in a study of CD8+ T cells in alopecia areata. It was cDNA, reverse transcribed from extracted RNA, that served as the sequencing template. Clones were read by immunoSEQ multiplex PCR, and TCRdb kept only the in-frame ones, dropping some. Of about 200,000 clones in the sample, roughly 56% were seen once. Sequenced sample: CD8+ T cells sorted from blood. The receptors were gathered from a human donor in good health.

The chain joins TRBV6-5 to TRBJ1-1, with D unclear. V lost 6 bases and J lost 3, with 5 bases in between. CDR1 and CDR2 from the germline V gene are MNHEY and SVGAGI. CDR3 length: 11 amino acids. CDR3 nucleotides: TGTGCCAGCAGCGTCTACACTGAAGCTTTCTTT. Translation gives CASSVYTEAFF.

There are a few counts of this clone. The chain employs TRBV5-1 and TRBJ2-4, with TRBD2 as a possible D gene (6 bases). CDR1 and CDR2 from the germline V gene are SGHRS and YFSETQ. CDR3 length equals 14 residues. V dropped 0 bases and J dropped 8 bases, with 12 bases sitting between them. CDR3 sequence (DNA): TGCGCCAGCAGCTTGGCCCCGGGGGAGGACATTCAGTACTTC. Translation gives CASSLAPGEDIQYF.

This chain joins TRBV13 and TRBJ2-2; D uncertain. CDR1 is PRHDT and CDR2 is FYEKMQ in the germline V gene (reference sequence). V was cut by 2 bases and J by 0 bases, with 7 bases left in between. The CDR3 covers 15 residues. CDR3 protein: CASSLRATNTGELFF. DNA for the CDR3: TGTGCCAGCAGCTTAAGGGCTACGAACACCGGGGAGCTGTTTTTT.

This clone has more than one count but fewer than ten. V usage is TRBV6-6 and J usage is TRBJ2-4; weak D call: TRBD1 (6 bases). V was cut by 8 bases and J by 1 base, with 18 bases left in between. The CDR3 has 16 amino acids. Germline V gives CDR1 MNHNY, CDR2 SVGAGI (reference sequence). In DNA, the CDR3 is TGTGCCAGCGGACAGACACCAAGGGGGGCCAAAAACATTCAGTACTTC. Translating it yields CASGQTPRGAKNIQYF.

As for this clone: Mismatch with germline at one junction end may stem from a read error. The chain carries TRBV7-9 and TRBJ1-4; 10 bases fit TRBD1. This CDR3 region has 18 residues. CDR1 is SEHNR, CDR2 FQNEAQ, per germline (reference sequence). Here the CDR3 DNA reads TGTGCCAGCAGCATCCAGACAGGGGGCGGGAGAGCTAATGAAAACCTGTTTTTT. This encodes CASSIQTGGGRANENLFF.

This sequence joins TRBV4-1 and TRBJ1-2; 11 nucleotides agree with TRBD1. The germline V gene encodes CDR1 MGHRA and CDR2 YSYEKL. The CDR3 consists of 18 residues. With V trimmed by 4 bases and J by 4 bases, 14 bases remained unmatched. The CDR3 region is CASSPRVSGQGAFYGYTF. CDR3 nucleotides: TGCGCCAGCAGCCCAAGGGTTTCCGGACAGGGGGCTTTCTATGGCTACACCTTC.

The CDR3 nucleotides are TGTGCCAGCAGTGCACGCTACCGGGACAGGGACCCCCCGAACACCGGGGAGCTGTTTTTT. Its protein is CASSARYRDRDPPNTGELFF. The rearrangement uses TRBV6-1 and TRBJ2-2; TRBD1 matches 9 bases. Germline V gives CDR1 MNHNS, CDR2 SASEGT. With V trimmed by 4 bases and J by 0 bases, 15 bases remained unmatched. The CDR3 has 20 residues.

This chain connects TRBV6-5 to TRBJ2-3; 7 bases align to TRBD2. Trimming cost V 2 bases and J 4 bases; bases outside gene matches: 3. Germline V lookup: CDR1 MNHEY, CDR2 SVGAGI. The CDR3 is 14 amino acids. The CDR3 DNA is TGTGCCAGCAGTTACGGGGGGGTCCCAGATACGCAGTATTTT. Translating it yields CASSYGGVPDTQYF.

The V call is TRBV27, the J call TRBJ1-1; D remains ambiguous. The germline V gene encodes CDR1 MNHEY and CDR2 SMNVEV (reference sequence). The CDR3 is 12 amino acids. V lost 3 bases to trimming and J lost 4 bases, with 6 bases between them. The CDR3 bases are TGTGCCAGCAGTTTTGTAGGCACTGAAGCTTTCTTT. Translation: CASSFVGTEAFF.

The chain employs TRBV4-1 and TRBJ2-1; the D is unclear. CDR1 is MGHRA and CDR2 is YSYEKL in the germline V gene. The CDR3 is made up of 16 amino acids. Trimming removed 0 bases from V and 0 bases from J, with 9 bases in between. DNA of the CDR3: TGCGCCAGCAGCCAAGATCGGGCTAGCTCCTACAATGAGCAGTTCTTC. Translated: CASSQDRASSYNEQFF.

The chain links TRBV13 to TRBJ2-7; 7 positions agree with TRBD1. Germline CDR1 and CDR2: PRHDT and FYEKMQ (reference sequence). There are 14 residues in the CDR3. V shed 0 bases and J 2 bases; nucleotides not matched to a gene: 1. The CDR3 region is CASSLGGQAYEQYF. CDR3 DNA: TGTGCCAGCAGCTTAGGAGGACAGGCCTACGAGCAGTACTTC. Supplemented by reference TRBV13 and TRBJ2-7, the full variable domain reads AAGVIQSPRHLIKEKRETATLKCYPIPRHDTVYWYQQGPGQDPQFLISFYEKMQSDKGSIPDRFSAQQFSDYHSELNMSSLELGDSALYFCASSLGGQAYEQYFGPGTRLTVT.

The chain carries TRBV5-4 and TRBJ1-2; maybe TRBD1 (6 bases). The length of the CDR3 is 14 residues. Deletions cut 0 bases from V and 6 bases from J, with 12 bases between. Per the germline V gene, CDR1 is SGHNT and CDR2 is YYREEE (reference sequence). CDR3 amino acids: CASSLVRGPHGYTF. The CDR3 DNA sequence: TGTGCCAGCAGCTTGGTCAGGGGCCCACATGGCTACACCTTC. Full variable domain (missing parts from reference TRBV5-4 and TRBJ1-2): ETGVTQSPTHLIKTRGQQVTLRCSSQSGHNTVSWYQQALGQGPQFIFQYYREEENGRGNFPPRFSGLQFPNYSSELNVNALELDDSALYLCASSLVRGPHGYTFGSGTRLTVV.

This clone was seen more than once but under ten times. J is TRBJ2-3 and V is TRBV30; tentative D call: TRBD2 (5 bases). Germline V gene data show CDR1 as GTSNPN and CDR2 as SVGIG (reference sequence). The V and J ends lost 0 bases and 6 bases respectively, with 13 bases between them. The CDR3 sequence is 14 residues long. The CDR3 DNA reads TGTGCCTGGAGTGTCTCCCCGACGGGGGATACGCAGTATTTT. Its protein is CAWSVSPTGDTQYF.

The chain joins TRBV2 to TRBJ2-1, with D perhaps being TRBD1 or TRBD2 (5 bases each). The V and J ends lost 8 bases and 7 bases respectively, with 12 bases between them. Germline V lookup: CDR1 SNHLY, CDR2 FYNNEI. There are 12 residues in the CDR3. CDR3 DNA sequence: TGTGCCAGCCTGGGTGAGGGGAATGAGCAGTTCTTC. This gives the protein CASLGEGNEQFF.

The chain joins TRBV6-1 to TRBJ1-2; 7 bases fit TRBD1. There are 15 residues in the CDR3. With V trimmed by 4 bases and J by 4 bases, 9 bases remained unmatched. Germline CDR1 and CDR2: MNHNS and SASEGT. In nucleotides, the CDR3 is TGTGCCAGCAGTGGAACCACGGACAGGAGCTATGGCTACACCTTC. Its protein product is CASSGTTDRSYGYTF.

The rearrangement links TRBV6-1 to TRBJ1-5; D possibly corresponds to TRBD1 (5 bases). The V end lost 3 bases, the J end lost 2 bases, and 11 bases lay between the germline ends. The CDR3 has 15 amino acids. Germline CDR1 reads MNHNS; CDR2 reads SASEGT. In DNA form, the CDR3 reads TGTGCCAGCAGTGAGATAGGGGTCGGCAATCAGCCCCAGCATTTT. Its protein is CASSEIGVGNQPQHF.

This clone was picked up a small number of times. V usage is TRBV2 and J usage is TRBJ2-3, with 7 bases identical to TRBD1. This CDR3 contains 16 residues. V lost 3 bases to trimming and J lost 2 bases; unmatched junction nucleotides: 8. Germline V gives CDR1 SNHLY, CDR2 FYNNEI. CDR3 protein: CASSEGQWVNTDTQYF. The CDR3 DNA is TGTGCCAGCAGTGAGGGACAGTGGGTCAACACAGATACGCAGTATTTT.

This clone was counted between two and nine times. V gene TRBV19 combines with J gene TRBJ1-1; 8 bases are shared with TRBD1. There are 14 residues in the CDR3. The V and J ends lost 9 bases and 1 base, in that order; junction bases with no gene match: 7. CDR1 and CDR2 from the germline V gene are LNHDA and SQIVND (reference sequence). The chain's CDR3 is CASQQGVGNTEAFF. DNA for the CDR3: TGTGCCAGCCAACAGGGGGTCGGGAACACTGAAGCTTTCTTT.

The chain combines TRBV15 with TRBJ2-4, with 9 bases matching TRBD1. V shed 3 bases and J 0 bases; nucleotides not matched to a gene: 6. Per the germline V gene, CDR1 is LNHNV and CDR2 is YYDKDF (reference sequence). The CDR3 spans 17 residues. CDR3 DNA sequence: TGTGCCACCAGCAGGGACAGGGGACTGCTAGCCAAAAACATTCAGTACTTC. It translates to CATSRDRGLLAKNIQYF.

This clone was picked up a small number of times. The CDR3 DNA reads as TGTGCCAGCAGCCATAGGGGGGGCTTCTACGAGCAGTACTTC. The encoded protein is CASSHRGGFYEQYF. The chain couples TRBV7-9 to TRBJ2-7, with a weak D call TRBD2 (7 bases). Germline V gene sequence: CDR1 SEHNR, CDR2 FQNEAQ (reference sequence). V was cut by 5 bases and J by 3 bases, with 14 bases left in between. The CDR3 extends over 14 amino acids. Complete variable domain (other parts from reference TRBV7-9 and TRBJ2-7): DTGVSQNPRHKITKRGQNVTFRCDPISEHNRLYWYRQTLGQGPEFLTYFQNEAQLEKSRLLSDRFSAERPKGSFSTLEIQRTEQGDSAMYLCASSHRGGFYEQYFGPGTRLTVT.

As regards this clone: The sample has other DNA sequences that encode this CDR3 too. This chain connects TRBV19 to TRBJ1-1; tentatively, D is TRBD1 (5 bases). V was cut by 3 bases and J by 1 base, with 9 bases left in between. Germline V gene lookup returns CDR1 LNHDA and CDR2 SQIVND (reference sequence). This CDR3 has 14 residues. CDR3 nucleotide sequence: TGTGCCAGTAGTATGGGCCAGGGGAACACTGAAGCTTTCTTT. Amino acids: CASSMGQGNTEAFF.

This sequence joins TRBV11-1 and TRBJ1-2; D uncertain. CDR1 is SGHAT, CDR2 FQDESV, per germline (reference sequence). Trimming removed 0 bases at V and 4 bases at J, with 12 bases between. The CDR3 consists of 15 residues. CDR3 coding DNA: TGTGCCAGCAGCTTAGCCGGCGCCGAAATCTATGGCTACACCTTC. Its protein product is CASSLAGAEIYGYTF.

Details on this clone: Other nucleotide sequences in the sample specify the same CDR3. The chain uses TRBV29-1 and TRBJ2-3; no definite D call. The CDR3 runs to 12 residues. V was pared by 1 base and J by 3 bases, with 5 bases between. CDR1 SQVTM and CDR2 ANQGSEA come from the germline V gene. The chain's CDR3 is CSVEAGTDTQYF. The CDR3 DNA reads as TGCAGCGTTGAAGCCGGAACAGATACGCAGTATTTT.

The chain combines TRBV7-6 with TRBJ2-5, with D perhaps TRBD2 (6 bases). The CDR3 has 14 residues. With 5 bases removed from V and 7 bases from J, the gap between germline ends came to 17 bases. Germline values: CDR1 SGHVS, CDR2 FNYEAQ. The CDR3, as DNA: TGTGCCAGCAGCCGAGGGGACTCCATGGGGACCCAGTACTTC. This encodes CASSRGDSMGTQYF. The variable domain in full, completed from reference TRBV7-6 and TRBJ2-5, reads GAGVSQSPRYKVTKRGQDVALRCDPISGHVSLYWYRQALGQGPEFLTYFNYEAQQDKSGLPNDRFSAERPEGSISTLTIQRTEQRDSAMYRCASSRGDSMGTQYFGPGTRLLVL.